The 17 T cell receptor beta chains below were found in one sample sequenced in a study of OX40 agonist ivuxolimab in advanced cancers. Sequenced by immunoSEQ multiplex PCR; TCRdb stores in-frame clones only, minus some. The sample shows roughly 20,000 clones, approximately 85% of them seen only once. Source: CD4+ or CD8+ T cells sorted from blood, taken in a trial of the OX40 agonist ivuxolimab. The receptors were gathered from an adult with an advanced solid tumor such as melanoma, head and neck, liver or kidney cancer.

This sequence joins TRBV29-1 and TRBJ1-5, with 8 nucleotides matching TRBD1. Trimming removed 4 bases from V and 2 bases from J; junction bases left unmatched: 4. CDR1 SQVTM and CDR2 ANQGSEA come from the germline V gene. This CDR3 comprises 14 residues. CDR3 residues: CSVAGTGGNQPQHF. CDR3 DNA: TGCAGCGTTGCCGGGACAGGCGGCAATCAGCCCCAGCATTTT.

This chain joins TRBV6-1 and TRBJ2-7; D perhaps matches TRBD1 (5 bases). CDR3 length: 15 amino acids. Between the trimmed V and J ends, which lost 2 bases and 5 bases, there was a span of 16 bases. Germline CDR1 reads MNHNS; CDR2 reads SASEGT. Here the CDR3 DNA reads TGTGCCAGCAGTGAAATCTGGGGCGTAATGAACGAGCAGTACTTC. It specifies CASSEIWGVMNEQYF.

The chain joins TRBV6-5 to TRBJ2-7; 9 nucleotides line up with TRBD2. This CDR3 is built from 13 residues. V was pared by 6 bases and J by 6 bases, with 6 bases of the junction left unmatched. Per germline, CDR1 MNHEY and CDR2 SVGAGI. The CDR3 here is CASSSLAGAEQYF. As DNA, the CDR3 is TGTGCCAGCAGCTCTTTAGCGGGGGCCGAGCAGTACTTC.

The rearrangement joins TRBV18 to TRBJ1-1, with unresolved D. The germline CDR1 and CDR2 sequences are KGHSH and LQKENI. CDR3 size: 13 residues. The V end lost 4 bases, the J end lost 1 base, and 7 bases lay between the germline ends. CDR3 DNA sequence: TGTGCCAGCTCACGAAGAGAGAACACTGAAGCTTTCTTT. This sequence encodes CASSRRENTEAFF.

This chain uses TRBV7-9 with TRBJ2-1; TRBD2 agrees at 8 bases. Germline values: CDR1 SEHNR, CDR2 FQNEAQ (reference sequence). CDR3 length: 13 residues. The V gene end was trimmed by 5 bases and the J gene end by 6 bases; junction bases not matched to a gene: 3. Here the CDR3 DNA reads TGTGCCAGCAGCCCGAGCGGGAGCAATGAGCAGTTCTTC. Translating it yields CASSPSGSNEQFF.

This clone was seen only once. The chain has TRBV7-9 and TRBJ1-2; 8 nucleotides match TRBD1. The V segment lost 3 bases and the J segment 4 bases; nucleotides outside the gene matches: 13. Germline V gene data show CDR1 as SEHNR and CDR2 as FQNEAQ (reference sequence). This CDR3 is built from 17 residues. CDR3 in DNA: TGTGCCAGCAGCTTGGGACAGGCGGGGGGTAGGGCCTATGGCTACACCTTC. It translates to CASSLGQAGGRAYGYTF. The full variable domain, completed using reference TRBV7-9 and TRBJ1-2, is DTGVSQNPRHKITKRGQNVTFRCDPISEHNRLYWYRQTLGQGPEFLTYFQNEAQLEKSRLLSDRFSAERPKGSFSTLEIQRTEQGDSAMYLCASSLGQAGGRAYGYTFGSGTRLTVV.

This clone was counted a few times. The genes are TRBV6-5 and TRBJ1-2, with 8 nucleotides matching TRBD1. Germline assignment: CDR1 MNHEY and CDR2 SVGAGI. V dropped 0 bases and J dropped 6; count of bases not matched to a gene: 3. The CDR3 totals 14 residues. The CDR3 bases are TGTGCCAGCAGTTACTCCGGACAGGGAGATGGCTACACCTTC. As protein: CASSYSGQGDGYTF.

The gene calls are TRBV28 and TRBJ2-1; 10 bases are a match to TRBD2. The ends lost 4 bases at V and 5 bases at J; junction bases unmatched: 8. Germline-derived CDR1 and CDR2 are MDHEN and SYDVKM. This CDR3 spans 16 amino acids. CDR3 amino acids: CASSSPLAGDDNEQFF. The DNA for the CDR3 is TGTGCCAGCAGTTCGCCTCTAGCGGGAGACGACAATGAGCAGTTCTTC.

This clone showed up just a few times. J is TRBJ1-1 and V is TRBV27, with D hard to call. The CDR3 spans 11 residues. Germline values: CDR1 MNHEY, CDR2 SMNVEV (reference sequence). Trimming stripped 2 bases from V and 7 bases from J, with 5 bases between. The CDR3, as DNA: TGTGCCAGCAGTTTAGGGCGTGAAGCTTTCTTT. Its protein is CASSLGREAFF.

The chain employs TRBV5-1 and TRBJ2-3; D remains ambiguous. The germline V gene encodes CDR1 SGHRS and CDR2 YFSETQ. V was trimmed by 4 bases and J by 0 bases, leaving 12 bases between them. The CDR3 sequence is 15 residues long. CDR3 DNA sequence: TGCGCCAGCAGCGATGACCCCGCCAGCACAGATACGCAGTATTTT. Residues: CASSDDPASTDTQYF.

The V call is TRBV4-1, the J call TRBJ2-2; no reliable D call. V lost 2 bases to trimming and J lost 0 bases, with 7 bases between them. This CDR3 comprises 15 residues. Germline CDR1 MGHRA, CDR2 YSYEKL. This CDR3 is CASSQLGANTGELFF. The CDR3 DNA follows: TGCGCCAGCAGCCAATTAGGAGCGAACACCGGGGAGCTGTTTTTT.

This sequence joins TRBV7-9 and TRBJ2-1, with 9 bases fitting TRBD2. V gave up 8 bases and J gave up 8 bases; unmatched junction bases: 7. CDR1 is SEHNR and CDR2 is FQNEAQ in the germline V gene (reference sequence). This CDR3 has 13 amino acids. This chain's CDR3 is CASSGGRVDEQFF. Here the CDR3 DNA reads TGTGCCAGCTCGGGCGGGAGGGTCGATGAGCAGTTCTTC.

By share, this clone counts as medium-sized. This chain joins TRBV19 and TRBJ2-7; 12 bases fit TRBD2. V trimming: 3 bases; J trimming: 5 bases; junction bases outside the gene matches: 5. Germline values: CDR1 LNHDA, CDR2 SQIVND (reference sequence). The CDR3 loop spans 15 amino acids. The CDR3 sequence is CASSMTSGSYDEQYF. CDR3 DNA sequence: TGTGCCAGTAGTATGACTAGCGGGAGTTACGACGAGCAGTACTTC.

This chain links TRBV7-6 with TRBJ2-1; D gene ambiguous. This CDR3 is built from 13 residues. Germline V lookup: CDR1 SGHVS, CDR2 FNYEAQ. Trimming pared 5 bases from V and 8 bases from J, leaving 13 bases between. The DNA of the CDR3 is TGTGCCAGCAGCCCGAGTAGCTCAGATGAGCAGTTCTTC. This codes for CASSPSSSDEQFF.

A few counts support this clone. The gene calls are TRBV4-1 and TRBJ2-7, with TRBD1 identical over 7 bases. The germline V gene has CDR1 MGHRA and CDR2 YSYEKL. Trimming removed 3 bases from V and 0 bases from J; junction bases left unmatched: 2. This CDR3 is 14 amino acids long. DNA for the CDR3: TGCGCCAGCAGCCAGAACAGGGGCTCCTACGAGCAGTACTTC. It translates to CASSQNRGSYEQYF.

The V call is TRBV19, the J call TRBJ1-1, with 7 positions matching TRBD1. V was pared by 6 bases and J by 2 bases, with 3 bases of the junction left unmatched. Germline loops: CDR1 LNHDA, CDR2 SQIVND (reference sequence). The length of the CDR3 is 13 residues. The CDR3 loop reads CASRLGGNTEAFF. The CDR3 nucleotides read TGTGCCAGTAGGTTAGGGGGCAACACTGAAGCTTTCTTT.

This chain joins TRBV11-2 and TRBJ2-7, with D tentatively TRBD2 (5 bases). Trimming removed 3 bases at V and 0 bases at J, with 9 bases between. CDR1 and CDR2 from the germline V gene are SGHAT and FQNNGV. The CDR3 consists of 14 residues. The CDR3 nucleotides are TGTGCCAGCAGCTTTCTGGGGAGCTCCTACGAGCAGTACTTC. Translated: CASSFLGSSYEQYF.